The clone carrying this T cell receptor beta chain has just one count. The antigen remains unidentified. From CD4+ cells came CD45RA+ naive and CD45RA-negative memory subsets. This entry belongs to a study of shared clonotypes between healthy human individuals. This CDR3 spans 15 amino acids. Losses at the gene ends were 3 bases for V and 3 bases for J; bases not matched to a gene: 6. Germline lookup yields CDR1 SGDLS and CDR2 YYNGEE. Template for every sorted-subset replicate PCR totaled about 200 ng DNA, tens of thousands of T cell genomes. Only in-frame clones appear in the TCRdb table, and some are missing; sequencing was by immunoSEQ multiplex PCR. The sample comprises hundreds of thousands of clones, 90% to 96% of which are singletons, and about 0.064% rests with the top ten. The study's findings and limits: Across a handful of donors, naive CD4 shared 5% to 5.5%, naive CD8 under 4%, memory CD4 about 2.4%, memory CD8 about 0.4%. Estimated clonotype richness was generally higher in naive than memory subsets.

What was sequenced was naive CD4+ T cells sorted from blood. Regarding subset: CD45RA+ positively selected. The TCR originated in a woman in her 30s in good health. This sequence joins TRBV9 and TRBJ2-7; TRBD2 matches 10 bases. The CDR3 DNA reads as TGTGCCAGCAGCGGAGGCGGACTAGCGGTCTACGAGCAGTACTTC. Amino acid sequence: CASSGGGLAVYEQYF.